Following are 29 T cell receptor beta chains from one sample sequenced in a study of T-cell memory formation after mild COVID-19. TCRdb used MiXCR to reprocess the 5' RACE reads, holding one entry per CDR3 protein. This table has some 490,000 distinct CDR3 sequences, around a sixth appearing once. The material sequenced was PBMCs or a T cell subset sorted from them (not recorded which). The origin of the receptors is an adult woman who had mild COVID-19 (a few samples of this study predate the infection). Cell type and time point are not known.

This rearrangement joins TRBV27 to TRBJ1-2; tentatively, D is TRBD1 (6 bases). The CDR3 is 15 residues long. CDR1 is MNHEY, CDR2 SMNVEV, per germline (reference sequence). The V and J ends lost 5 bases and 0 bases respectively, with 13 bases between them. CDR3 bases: TGTGCCAGCAGTCCTCGGACAGCCACTAACTATGGCTACACCTTC. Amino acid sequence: CASSPRTATNYGYTF.

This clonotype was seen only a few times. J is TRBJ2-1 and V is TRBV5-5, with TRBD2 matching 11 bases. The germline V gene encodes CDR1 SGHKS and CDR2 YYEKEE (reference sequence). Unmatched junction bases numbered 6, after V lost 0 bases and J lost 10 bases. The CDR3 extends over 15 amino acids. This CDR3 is CASSLVLAGGREQFF. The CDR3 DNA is TGTGCCAGCAGCTTGGTGCTAGCGGGAGGAAGGGAGCAGTTCTTC.

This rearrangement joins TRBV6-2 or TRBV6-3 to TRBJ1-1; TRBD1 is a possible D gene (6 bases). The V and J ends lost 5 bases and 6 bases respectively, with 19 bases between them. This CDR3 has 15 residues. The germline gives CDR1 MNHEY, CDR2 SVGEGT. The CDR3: CASSPYSWAGAEAFF. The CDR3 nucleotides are TGTGCCAGCAGTCCCTATTCGTGGGCAGGGGCTGAAGCTTTCTTT.

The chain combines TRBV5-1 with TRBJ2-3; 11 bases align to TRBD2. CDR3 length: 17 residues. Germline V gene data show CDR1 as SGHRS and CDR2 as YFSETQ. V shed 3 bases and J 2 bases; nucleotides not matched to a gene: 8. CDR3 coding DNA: TGCGCCAGCAGCTCCTATAGCGGGGGGGCCGTCACAGATACGCAGTATTTT. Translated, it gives CASSSYSGGAVTDTQYF.

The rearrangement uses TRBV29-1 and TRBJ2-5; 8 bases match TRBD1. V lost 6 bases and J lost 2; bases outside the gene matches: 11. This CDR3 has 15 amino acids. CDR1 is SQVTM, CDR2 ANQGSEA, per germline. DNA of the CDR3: TGCAGCGTCGCCAGAGGGACAGGACGTCAAGAGACCCAGTACTTC. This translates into CSVARGTGRQETQYF. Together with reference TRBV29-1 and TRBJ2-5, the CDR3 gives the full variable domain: SAVISQKPSRDICQRGTSLTIQCQVDSQVTMMFWYRQQPGQSLTLIATANQGSEATYESGFVIDKFPISRPNLTFSTLTVSNMSPEDSSIYLCSVARGTGRQETQYFGPGTRLLVL.

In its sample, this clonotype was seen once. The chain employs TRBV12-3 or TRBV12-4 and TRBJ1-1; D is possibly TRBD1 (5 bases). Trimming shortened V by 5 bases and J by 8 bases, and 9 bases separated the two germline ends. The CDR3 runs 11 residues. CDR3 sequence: CASSDRGEAFF. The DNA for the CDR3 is TGTGCCAGCAGTGACAGAGGGGAAGCTTTCTTT.

CDR3 nucleotide sequence: TGTGCCAGCAGTCAAGGGGATCATCAGCCCCAGCATTTT. This sequence encodes CASSQGDHQPQHF. The chain combines TRBV12-3 or TRBV12-4 with TRBJ1-5; the D gene is possibly TRBD1 (5 bases). V dropped 5 bases and J dropped 5 bases, with 10 bases sitting between them. The length of the CDR3 is 13 residues.

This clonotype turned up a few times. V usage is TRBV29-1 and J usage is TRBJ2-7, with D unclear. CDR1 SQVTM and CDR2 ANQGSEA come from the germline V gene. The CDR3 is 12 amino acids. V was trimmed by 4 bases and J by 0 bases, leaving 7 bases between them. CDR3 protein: CSVAYFSYEQYF. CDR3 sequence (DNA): TGCAGCGTTGCTTACTTCTCCTACGAGCAGTACTTC.

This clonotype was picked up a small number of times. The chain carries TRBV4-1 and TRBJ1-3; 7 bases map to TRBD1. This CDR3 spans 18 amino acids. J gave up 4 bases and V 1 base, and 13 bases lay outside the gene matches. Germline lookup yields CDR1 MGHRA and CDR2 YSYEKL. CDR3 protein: CASSQGARTGVGGNTIYF. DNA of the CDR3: TGCGCCAGCAGCCAAGGGGCCCGTACAGGGGTGGGAGGAAACACCATATATTTT.

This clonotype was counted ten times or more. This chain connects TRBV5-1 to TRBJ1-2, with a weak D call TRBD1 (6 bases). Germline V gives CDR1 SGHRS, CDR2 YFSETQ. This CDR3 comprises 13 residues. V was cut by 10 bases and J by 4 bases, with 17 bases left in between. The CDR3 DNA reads TGCGCCTCCCAAAGGGAGGGGGGCTATGGCTACACCTTC. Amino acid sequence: CASQREGGYGYTF.

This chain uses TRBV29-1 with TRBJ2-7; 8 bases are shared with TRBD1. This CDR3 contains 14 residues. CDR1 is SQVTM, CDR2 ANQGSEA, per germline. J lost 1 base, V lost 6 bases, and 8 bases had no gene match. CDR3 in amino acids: CSVSPGTGSYEQYF. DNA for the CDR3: TGCAGCGTATCCCCCGGGACAGGATCCTACGAGCAGTACTTC.

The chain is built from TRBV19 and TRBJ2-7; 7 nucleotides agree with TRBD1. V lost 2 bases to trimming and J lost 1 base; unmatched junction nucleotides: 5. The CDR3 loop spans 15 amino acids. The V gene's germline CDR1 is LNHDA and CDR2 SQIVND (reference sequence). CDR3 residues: CASSIFTGASYEQYF. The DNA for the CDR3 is TGTGCCAGTAGTATATTTACAGGGGCATCCTACGAGCAGTACTTC.

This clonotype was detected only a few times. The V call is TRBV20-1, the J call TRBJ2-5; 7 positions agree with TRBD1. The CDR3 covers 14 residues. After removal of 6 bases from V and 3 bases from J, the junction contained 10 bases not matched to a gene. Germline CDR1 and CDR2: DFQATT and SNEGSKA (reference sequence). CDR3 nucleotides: TGCAGTGCCAAGGGGACAGATGGGGAAGAGACCCAGTACTTC. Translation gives CSAKGTDGEETQYF.

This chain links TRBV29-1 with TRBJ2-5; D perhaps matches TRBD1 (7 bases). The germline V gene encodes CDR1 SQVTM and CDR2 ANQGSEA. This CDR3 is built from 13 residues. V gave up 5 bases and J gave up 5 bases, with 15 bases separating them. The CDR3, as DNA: TGCAGCGTTACCACAGGGGCGGGGGAGACCCAGTACTTC. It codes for CSVTTGAGETQYF. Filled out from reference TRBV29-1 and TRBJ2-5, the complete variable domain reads SAVISQKPSRDICQRGTSLTIQCQVDSQVTMMFWYRQQPGQSLTLIATANQGSEATYESGFVIDKFPISRPNLTFSTLTVSNMSPEDSSIYLCSVTTGAGETQYFGPGTRLLVL.

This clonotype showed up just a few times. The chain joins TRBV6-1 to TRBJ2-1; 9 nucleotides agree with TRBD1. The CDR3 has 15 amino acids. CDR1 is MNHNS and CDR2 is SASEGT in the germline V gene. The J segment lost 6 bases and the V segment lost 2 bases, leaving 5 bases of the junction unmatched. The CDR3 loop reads CASSEIGQGINEQFF. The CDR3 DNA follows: TGTGCCAGCAGTGAAATAGGACAGGGGATCAATGAGCAGTTCTTC.

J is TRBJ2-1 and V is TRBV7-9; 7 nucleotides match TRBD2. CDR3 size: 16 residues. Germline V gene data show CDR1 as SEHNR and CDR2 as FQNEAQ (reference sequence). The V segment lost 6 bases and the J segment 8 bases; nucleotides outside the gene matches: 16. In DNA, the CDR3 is TGTGCCAGCAGATCGGTGGGGGGGGGTTTTTCATATGAGCAGTTCTTC. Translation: CASRSVGGGFSYEQFF.

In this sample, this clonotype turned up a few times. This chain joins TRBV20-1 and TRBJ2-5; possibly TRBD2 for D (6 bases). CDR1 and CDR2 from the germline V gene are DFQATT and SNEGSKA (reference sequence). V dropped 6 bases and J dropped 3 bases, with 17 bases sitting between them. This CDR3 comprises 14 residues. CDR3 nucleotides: TGCAGTGCCAAGCCCCGGACTAATAAAGAGACCCAGTACTTC. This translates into CSAKPRTNKETQYF.

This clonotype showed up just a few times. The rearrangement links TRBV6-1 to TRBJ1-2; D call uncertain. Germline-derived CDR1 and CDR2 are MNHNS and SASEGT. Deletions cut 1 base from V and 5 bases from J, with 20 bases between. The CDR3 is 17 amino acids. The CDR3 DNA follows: TGTGCCAGCAGTGAAGGTTTAAGATCCCCAGGCCCGTATGGCTACACCTTC. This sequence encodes CASSEGLRSPGPYGYTF.

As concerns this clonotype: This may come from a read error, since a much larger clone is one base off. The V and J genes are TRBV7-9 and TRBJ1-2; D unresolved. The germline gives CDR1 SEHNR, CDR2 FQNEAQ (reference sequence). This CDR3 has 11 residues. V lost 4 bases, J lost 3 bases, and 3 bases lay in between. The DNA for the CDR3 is TGTGCCAGCAGCTGGGACTATGGCTACACCTTC. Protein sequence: CASSWDYGYTF.

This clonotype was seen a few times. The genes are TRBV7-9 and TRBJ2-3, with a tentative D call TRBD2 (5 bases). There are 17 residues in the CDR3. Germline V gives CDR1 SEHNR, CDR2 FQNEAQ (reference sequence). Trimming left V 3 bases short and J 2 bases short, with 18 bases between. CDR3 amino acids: CASSFNGINSITDTQYF. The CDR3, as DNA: TGTGCCAGCAGCTTTAACGGGATCAACTCTATCACAGATACGCAGTATTTT.

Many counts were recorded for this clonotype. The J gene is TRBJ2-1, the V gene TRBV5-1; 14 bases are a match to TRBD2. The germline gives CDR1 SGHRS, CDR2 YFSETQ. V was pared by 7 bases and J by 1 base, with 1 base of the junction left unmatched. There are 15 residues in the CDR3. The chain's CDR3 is CASGTSGSSYNEQFF. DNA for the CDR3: TGCGCCAGCGGGACTAGCGGGAGTTCCTACAATGAGCAGTTCTTC.

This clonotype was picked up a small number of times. The CDR3 loop reads CASKDGTDTQYF. The CDR3 nucleotides are TGCGCCAGCAAGGACGGCACAGATACGCAGTATTTT. This sequence joins TRBV5-1 and TRBJ2-3; D remains ambiguous. Trimming cost V 6 bases and J 1 base, with 6 bases left between them. The length of the CDR3 is 12 residues. CDR1 and CDR2 from the germline V gene are SGHRS and YFSETQ.

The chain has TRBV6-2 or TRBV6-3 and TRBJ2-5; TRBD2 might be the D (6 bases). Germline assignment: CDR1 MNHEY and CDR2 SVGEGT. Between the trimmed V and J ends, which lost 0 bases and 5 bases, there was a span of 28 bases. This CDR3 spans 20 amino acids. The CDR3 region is CASSYSGTGLAAGKGETQYF. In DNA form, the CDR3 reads TGTGCCAGCAGTTACTCGGGGACTGGACTGGCGGCGGGCAAAGGGGAGACCCAGTACTTC.

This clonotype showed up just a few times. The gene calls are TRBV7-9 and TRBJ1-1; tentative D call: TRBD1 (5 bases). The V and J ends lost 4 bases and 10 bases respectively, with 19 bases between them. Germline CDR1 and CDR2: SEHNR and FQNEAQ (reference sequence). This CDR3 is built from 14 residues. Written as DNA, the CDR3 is TGTGCCAGCAGCTCCCCACTCCCGGGACCCGGAGCTTTCTTT. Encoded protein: CASSSPLPGPGAFF.

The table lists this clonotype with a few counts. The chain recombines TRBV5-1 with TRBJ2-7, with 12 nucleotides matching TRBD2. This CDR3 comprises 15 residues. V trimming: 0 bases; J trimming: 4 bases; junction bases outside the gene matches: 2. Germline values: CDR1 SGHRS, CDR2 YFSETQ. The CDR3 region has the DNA TGCGCCAGCAGCTTGGTTGGGACTAGCGGGTACGAGCAGTACTTC. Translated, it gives CASSLVGTSGYEQYF.

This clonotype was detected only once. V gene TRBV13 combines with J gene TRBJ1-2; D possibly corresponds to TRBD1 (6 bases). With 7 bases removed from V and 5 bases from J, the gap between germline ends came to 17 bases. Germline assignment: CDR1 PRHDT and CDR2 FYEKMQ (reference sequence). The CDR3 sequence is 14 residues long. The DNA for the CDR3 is TGTGCCAGCATCCCCCGGGACGGGACATATGGCTACACCTTC. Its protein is CASIPRDGTYGYTF.

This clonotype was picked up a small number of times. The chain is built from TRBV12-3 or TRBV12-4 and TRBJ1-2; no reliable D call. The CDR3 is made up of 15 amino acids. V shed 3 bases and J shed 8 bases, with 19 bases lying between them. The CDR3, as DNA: TGTGCCAGCAGTTTGACGCCGGAGGGCCTCGGGGGCTACACCTTC. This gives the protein CASSLTPEGLGGYTF.

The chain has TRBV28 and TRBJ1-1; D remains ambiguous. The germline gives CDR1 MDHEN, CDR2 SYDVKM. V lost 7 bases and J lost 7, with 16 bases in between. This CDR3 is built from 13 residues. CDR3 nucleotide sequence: TGTGCCAGCATCCAGGCTAGAGCCGTTGAAGCTTTCTTT. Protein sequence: CASIQARAVEAFF.

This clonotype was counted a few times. CDR3 residues: CASSMGQENYEQYF. The CDR3 DNA is TGCGCCAGCAGCATGGGACAGGAGAACTACGAGCAGTACTTC. The genes are TRBV5-1 and TRBJ2-7; TRBD1 agrees at 8 bases. CDR1 is SGHRS, CDR2 YFSETQ, per germline. The CDR3 covers 14 residues. Losses at the gene ends were 4 bases for V and 3 bases for J; bases not matched to a gene: 6.